This T cell receptor beta chain was documented in a study of beta chain features in type 1 diabetes. Reverse transcribing all isolated RNA meant expressed TCRB transcripts were sequenced. Data came from immunoSEQ multiplex PCR; TCRdb stores just in-frame clones and leaves some out. This sample has about 320,000 clones; around 13% occur once, and the top ten carry under 8.5%. This clone was seen more than once but under ten times. Trimming left V 0 bases short and J 1 base short, with 9 bases between. Germline loops: CDR1 LNHNV, CDR2 YYDKDF (reference sequence). There are 15 residues in the CDR3. Sequencing was done on a sample of central memory CD4+ T cells from blood. V and J are TRBV15 and TRBJ2-5; D is unresolved. The receptor's source is a man younger than 45 in good health. The CDR3 loop is CATSRDSSVQETQYF. The CDR3 region has the DNA TGTGCCACCAGCAGAGATTCCAGCGTCCAAGAGACCCAGTACTTC. Looking up the rest from reference TRBV15 and TRBJ2-5 gives the full variable domain: DAMVIQNPRYQVTQFGKPVTLSCSQTLNHNVMYWYQQKSSQAPKLLFHYYDKDFNNEADTPDNFQSRRPNTSFCFLDIRSPGLGDTAMYLCATSRDSSVQETQYFGPGTRLLVL.